Below are 10 T cell receptor beta chains sequenced from a single sample in a study of lymphopenia after photon versus proton radiotherapy. Using immunoSEQ multiplex PCR, the repertoire was profiled, and TCRdb retains in-frame clones only, with some absent. The table records tens of thousands of clones, nearly 90% of them present only once. Sequences were derived from peripheral blood, sampled from a patient treated with proton-based radiotherapy. The receptors originated from a woman in her 70s with pancreatic cancer. Some clones in this sample may be carry-over from other donors' samples.

The chain uses TRBV7-2 and TRBJ2-5, with 8 bases fitting TRBD2. Germline V gene data show CDR1 as SGHTA and CDR2 as FQGNSA. The V segment lost 4 bases and the J segment 0 bases; nucleotides outside the gene matches: 4. This CDR3 has 15 residues. CDR3: CASSSIAGYQETQYF. Here the CDR3 DNA reads TGTGCCAGCAGCTCTATAGCGGGGTACCAAGAGACCCAGTACTTC.

The gene calls are TRBV30 and TRBJ1-5; a weak D match, TRBD1 (6 bases). This CDR3 is 14 amino acids long. Germline CDR1 reads GTSNPN; CDR2 reads SVGIG (reference sequence). With 3 bases removed from V and 6 bases from J, the gap between germline ends came to 15 bases. The CDR3 DNA sequence: TGTGCCTGGAGGGAACAGGGCGGGGGTCAGCCCCAGCATTTT. This translates into CAWREQGGGQPQHF.

The rearrangement links TRBV4-3 to TRBJ2-7, with 7 nucleotides matching TRBD1. The CDR3 length is 15 residues. V lost 0 bases to trimming and J lost 3 bases; unmatched junction nucleotides: 5. Germline CDR1 reads LGHNA; CDR2 reads YSLEER. This chain's CDR3 is CASSQEGQGVYEQYF. The CDR3 DNA sequence: TGCGCCAGCAGCCAAGAGGGGCAGGGGGTCTACGAGCAGTACTTC.

The chain employs TRBV11-3 and TRBJ1-3; D unresolved. The V gene's germline CDR1 is SGHNT and CDR2 YENEEA. The CDR3 spans 15 residues. V was cut by 3 bases and J by 0 bases, with 9 bases left in between. The CDR3 nucleotides are TGTGCCAGCAGCTTCGACTCTAGCTCTGGAAACACCATATATTTT. Translation: CASSFDSSSGNTIYF.

For the CDR3, the DNA is TGTGCCAGCGGATACGCGGGCAATGAGCAGTTCTTC. Its translation: CASGYAGNEQFF. The chain links TRBV14 to TRBJ2-1; D perhaps matches TRBD2 (5 bases). Germline V gene data show CDR1 as SGHDN and CDR2 as FVKESK. Trimming took 8 bases from V and 6 from J, leaving 11 bases between them. The CDR3 runs 12 residues.

This clone turned up a few times. The V and J genes are TRBV29-1 and TRBJ1-3; TRBD1 is a possible D gene (5 bases). The germline V gene has CDR1 SQVTM and CDR2 ANQGSEA. The CDR3 extends over 13 amino acids. The V gene lost 7 bases and the J gene lost 4 bases, with 14 bases spanning the gap. CDR3 nucleotide sequence: TGCAGCGCCTCGGGGGACCGAGGAAACACCATATATTTT. Its protein product is CSASGDRGNTIYF.

The V call is TRBV11-2, the J call TRBJ2-1; 7 bases line up with TRBD1. The CDR3 spans 15 residues. V was clipped by 5 bases and J by 6 bases; unmatched bases: 10. Germline V gene sequence: CDR1 SGHAT, CDR2 FQNNGV. The CDR3 sequence is CASSAHRGEGNEQFF. CDR3 DNA sequence: TGTGCCAGCAGCGCGCACAGGGGAGAAGGCAATGAGCAGTTCTTC.

The V call is TRBV7-6, the J call TRBJ2-1, with 11 nucleotides matching TRBD2. Germline CDR1 SGHVS, CDR2 FNYEAQ. This CDR3 contains 18 residues. Germline trimming cut 4 bases from V and 4 bases from J; bases unmatched to any gene: 12. The CDR3 protein is CASSSGTSGYAGYNEQFF. Here the CDR3 DNA reads TGTGCCAGCAGCTCCGGGACTAGCGGATATGCGGGGTACAATGAGCAGTTCTTC.

The V gene is TRBV28, the J gene TRBJ1-1; D gene unclear. The germline gives CDR1 MDHEN, CDR2 SYDVKM. V lost 6 bases and J 7 bases, leaving 15 bases between the germline ends. The CDR3 is 13 amino acids. The CDR3 protein is CASRDQVWGEAFF. In DNA form, the CDR3 reads TGTGCCAGCAGGGACCAGGTATGGGGTGAAGCTTTCTTT. Drawing the rest from reference TRBV28 and TRBJ1-1, the complete variable domain is DVKVTQSSRYLVKRTGEKVFLECVQDMDHENMFWYRQDPGLGLRLIYFSYDVKMKEKGDIPEGYSVSREKKERFSLILESASTNQTSMYLCASRDQVWGEAFFGQGTRLTVV.

This clone was detected once. The gene calls are TRBV6-6 and TRBJ1-4; D ambiguous. The germline V gene encodes CDR1 MNHNY and CDR2 SVGAGI (reference sequence). CDR3 length: 12 residues. The V gene lost 7 bases and the J gene lost 8 bases, with 11 bases spanning the gap. The CDR3 loop reads CASNQGYEKLFF. The CDR3 DNA follows: TGTGCCAGCAATCAAGGGTACGAAAAACTGTTTTTT.